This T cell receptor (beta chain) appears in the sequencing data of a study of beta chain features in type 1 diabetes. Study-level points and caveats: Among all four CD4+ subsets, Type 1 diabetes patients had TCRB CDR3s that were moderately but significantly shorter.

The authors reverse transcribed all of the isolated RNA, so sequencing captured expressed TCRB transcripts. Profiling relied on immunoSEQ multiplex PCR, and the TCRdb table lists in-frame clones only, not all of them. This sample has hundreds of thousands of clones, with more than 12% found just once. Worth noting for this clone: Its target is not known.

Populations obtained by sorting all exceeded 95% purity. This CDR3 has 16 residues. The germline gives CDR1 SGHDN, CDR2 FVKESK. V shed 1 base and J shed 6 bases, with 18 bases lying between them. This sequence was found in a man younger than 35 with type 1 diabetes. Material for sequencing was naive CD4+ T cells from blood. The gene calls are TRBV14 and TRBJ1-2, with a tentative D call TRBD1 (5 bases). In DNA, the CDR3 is TGTGCCAGCAGCCAAGGACTGAGGGGCTTAACTAATGGCTACACCTTC. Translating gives CASSQGLRGLTNGYTF.